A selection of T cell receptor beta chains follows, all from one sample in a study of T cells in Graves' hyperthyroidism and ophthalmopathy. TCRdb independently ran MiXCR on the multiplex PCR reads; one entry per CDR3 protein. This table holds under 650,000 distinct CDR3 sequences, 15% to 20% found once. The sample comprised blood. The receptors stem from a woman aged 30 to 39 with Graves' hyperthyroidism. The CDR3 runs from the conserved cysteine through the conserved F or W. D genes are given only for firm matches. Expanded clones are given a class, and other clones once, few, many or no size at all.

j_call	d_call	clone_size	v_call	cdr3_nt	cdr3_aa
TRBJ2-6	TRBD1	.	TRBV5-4	TGTGCCAGTCAAAATGACAGGGGATTCTCTGGGGCCAACGTCCTGACTTTC	CASQNDRGFSGANVLTF
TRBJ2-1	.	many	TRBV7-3	TGTGCCAGCAGCTTAACCACAGCGAAAGTCGCCTACAATGAGCAGTTCTTC	CASSLTTAKVAYNEQFF
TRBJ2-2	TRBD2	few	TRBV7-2	TGTGCCAGCAGCTTACGACTAGCGGGAGCAGCCGGGGAGCTGTTTTTT	CASSLRLAGAAGELFF
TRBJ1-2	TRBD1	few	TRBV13	TGTGCCAGCAGCCCAAATCCGGACAGGGGGCATGGCTACACCTTC	CASSPNPDRGHGYTF
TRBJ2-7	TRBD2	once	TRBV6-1	TGTGCCAGCAGCCACGGCAGACTAGCGGGAGCCCACGAGCAGTACTTC	CASSHGRLAGAHEQYF
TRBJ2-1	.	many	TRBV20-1	TGCAGTGCTAGTCCTGAGGCGGTCTGGAGCTCCTACAATGAGCAGTTCTTC	CSASPEAVWSSYNEQFF
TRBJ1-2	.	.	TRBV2	TGTGCCAGCGTGATAGGACAATTGGATGGCTACACCTTC	CASVIGQLDGYTF
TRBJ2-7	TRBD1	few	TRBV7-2	TGTGCCAGCAGCTGGGACAGCCGCTACGAGCAGTACTTC	CASSWDSRYEQYF
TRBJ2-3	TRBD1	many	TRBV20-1	TGCAGTGCCGTAACCGCTGGACAGGGGGAGACAGATACGCAGTATTTT	CSAVTAGQGETDTQYF
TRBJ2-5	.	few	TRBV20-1	TGCAGTGCCAAGGAGACCCAGTACTTC	CSAKETQYF
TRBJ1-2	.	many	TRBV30	TGTGCCTGGAGAGGGCCCACCTTCTATGGCTACACCTTC	CAWRGPTFYGYTF
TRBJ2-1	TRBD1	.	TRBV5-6	TGTGCCAGCAGCTGGGGGACAGGGTCCAGTGAGCAGTTCTTC	CASSWGTGSSEQFF
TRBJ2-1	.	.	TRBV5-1	TGCGCCAGCAGCCTCGGAGGACTACTTTACAATGAGGAGTTCTTC	CASSLGGLLYNEEFF
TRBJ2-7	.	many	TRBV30	TGTGCCTGGAGTAAGGGATACGAGCAGTACTTC	CAWSKGYEQYF
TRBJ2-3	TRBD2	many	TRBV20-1	TGCAGTGTGGGTGCGGGAGTGATGGCAGATACGCAGTATTTT	CSVGAGVMADTQYF
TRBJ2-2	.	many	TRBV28	TGTGCCAGCAGTTTCCGACGCAGGAACACCGGGGAGCTGTTTTTT	CASSFRRRNTGELFF
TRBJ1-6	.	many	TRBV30	TGTGCCTGGAGTGTGGACAGTCGGTCACCCCTCCACTTT	CAWSVDSRSPLHF
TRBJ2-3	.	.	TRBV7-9	TGTGCCAGCAGCTTAGTCGCGGGATCAGCTACGCAGTATTTT	CASSLVAGSATQYF
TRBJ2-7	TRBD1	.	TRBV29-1	TGCAGCGCGGGACGTGTCGGGACAGGGACCCACGAGCAGTACTTC	CSAGRVGTGTHEQYF
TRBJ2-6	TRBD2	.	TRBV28	TGTGCCAGCAGAAACCTAGCGGGGGGCTCTGGGGCCAACGTCCTGACTTTC	CASRNLAGGSGANVLTF
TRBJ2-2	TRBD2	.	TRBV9	TGTGCCAGCAGCGAACCGGGACTAGCGCACGCGAACACCGGGGAGCTGTTTTTT	CASSEPGLAHANTGELFF
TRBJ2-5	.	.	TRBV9	TGTGCCAGCAATATCAACGGCCCCCAAGAGACCCAGTACTTC	CASNINGPQETQYF
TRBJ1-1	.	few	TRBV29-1	TGCAGCGTTGAAGCCCCTACACTACTGAACACTGAAGCTTTCTTT	CSVEAPTLLNTEAFF
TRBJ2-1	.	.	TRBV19	TGTGCCAGTGAGACCTCCTACAATGAGCAGTTCTTC	CASETSYNEQFF
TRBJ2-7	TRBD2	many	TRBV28	TGTGCCAGCGATAGCGGGAGGCCTTACGAGCAGTACTTC	CASDSGRPYEQYF
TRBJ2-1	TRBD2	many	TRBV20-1	TGCAGTGCTCGAGGGCTAGCGGGACCTGCGGATGAGCAGTTCTTC	CSARGLAGPADEQFF
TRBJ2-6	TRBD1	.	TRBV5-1	TGCGCCAGCAGCTACCGGACAGGGGCCGGGGCCAACGTCCTGACTTTC	CASSYRTGAGANVLTF
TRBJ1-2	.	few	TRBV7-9	TGTGCCAGCAGCCTGAATGATCGCTACACCTTC	CASSLNDRYTF
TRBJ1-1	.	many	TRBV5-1	TGCGCCAGCAGCTTGAGGACAGCGAACACTGAAGCTTTCTTT	CASSLRTANTEAFF
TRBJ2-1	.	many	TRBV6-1	TGTGCCAGCAGTTTTGGCCTAGCGAACCACAATGAGCAGTTCTTC	CASSFGLANHNEQFF
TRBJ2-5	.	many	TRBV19	TGTGCCAGTAGTACTGATATGAGACGGACAGCGAACCAAGAGACCCAGTACTTC	CASSTDMRRTANQETQYF
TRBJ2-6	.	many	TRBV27	TGTGCCAGCAGTTTAAGGCAGGTCTCTGGGGCCAACGTCCTGACTTTC	CASSLRQVSGANVLTF
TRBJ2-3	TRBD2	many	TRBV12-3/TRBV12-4	TGTGCCAGCAGCCTTGGGGCGGGAGGGGTCGCAGATACGCAGTATTTT	CASSLGAGGVADTQYF
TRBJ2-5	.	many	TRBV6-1	TGTGCCAGCAGTGTCGCTGTCCAGCACGGGACCCAGTACTTC	CASSVAVQHGTQYF
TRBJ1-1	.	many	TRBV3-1	TGTGCCAGCAGCCCCGCTTGGGGGGGGAACACTGAAGCTTTCTTT	CASSPAWGGNTEAFF
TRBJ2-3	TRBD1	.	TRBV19	TGTGCCAGTAGTGCCCGCACAGGGGTGGTCGGAGATACGCAGTATTTT	CASSARTGVVGDTQYF
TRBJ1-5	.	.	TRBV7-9	TGTGCCAGCAGCTGGGATAATAGCAATCAGCCCCAGCATTTT	CASSWDNSNQPQHF
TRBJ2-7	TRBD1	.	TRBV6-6	TGTGCCAGCAGTTACGGGGACAGGGGCTACGAGCAGTACTTC	CASSYGDRGYEQYF
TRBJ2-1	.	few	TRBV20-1	TGCAGTGCTAGAGGGACCCGTACCTACAATGAGCAGTTCTTC	CSARGTRTYNEQFF
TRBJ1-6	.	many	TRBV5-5	TGTGCCAGCAGGCGGAGCTCCTATAATTCACCCCTCCACTTT	CASRRSSYNSPLHF
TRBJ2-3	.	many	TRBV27	TGTGCCAGCAGTCCCGAGCACACAGATACGCAGTATTTT	CASSPEHTDTQYF
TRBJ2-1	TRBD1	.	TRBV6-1	TGTGCCAGCACCCGGGACAGGGGGTTTGGCAATGAGCAGTTCTTC	CASTRDRGFGNEQFF
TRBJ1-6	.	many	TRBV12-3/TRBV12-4	TGTGCCAGCAGTCCCTCCATGGGGGGCCACAATTCACCCCTCCACTTT	CASSPSMGGHNSPLHF
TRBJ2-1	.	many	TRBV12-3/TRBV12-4	TGTGCCAGCAGTTTCGGCGGGAATGAGCAGTTCTTC	CASSFGGNEQFF
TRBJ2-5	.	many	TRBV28	TGTGCCAGCAGAATAGCCGGGACCCGTGATGAGACCCAGTACTTC	CASRIAGTRDETQYF
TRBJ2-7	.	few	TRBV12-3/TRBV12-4	TGTGCCAGCAGTCGGACGCGGGGAGAAGACGAGCAGTACTTC	CASSRTRGEDEQYF
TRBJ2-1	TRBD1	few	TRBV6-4	TGTGCCAGCAGTGACTTGACAGGGAACAATGAGCAGTTCTTC	CASSDLTGNNEQFF
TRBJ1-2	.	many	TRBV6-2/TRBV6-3	TGTGCCAGCAGTTTCCGGACAGCGCTCTATGGCTACACCTTC	CASSFRTALYGYTF
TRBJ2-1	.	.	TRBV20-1	TGCAGTGCTCTAGGGGCGGCATATAACAATGAGCAGTTCTTC	CSALGAAYNNEQFF
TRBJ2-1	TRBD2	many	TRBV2	TGTGCCAGCAGTGAACGAGGGGGCCTAGCGGGAAATGAGCAGTTCTTC	CASSERGGLAGNEQFF
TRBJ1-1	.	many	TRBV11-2	TGTGCCAGCAGCTTCGGAAGGACCCTGACAGCTAGGGAGGCTTTCTTT	CASSFGRTLTAREAFF
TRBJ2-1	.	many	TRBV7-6	TGTGCCAGCAGCTTAGCAGTTTCAATCTACAATGAGCAGTTCTTC	CASSLAVSIYNEQFF